This is a list of T cell receptor beta chains from one sample in a study of T-cell memory formation after mild COVID-19. TCRdb processed the 5' RACE reads anew with MiXCR; each CDR3 protein has one entry. The top ten clones hold approximately 2.2% of a sample with 150,000 to 200,000 distinct CDR3 sequences, 16% of them seen once. The sequencing sample was made of PBMCs or a T cell subset sorted from them (not recorded which). The receptors come from an adult woman who had mild COVID-19 (a few samples of this study predate the infection). Cell type and time point are not known. CDR3s leave out the opening cysteine and the closing phenylalanine or tryptophan.

V gene: TRBV24-1; J gene: TRBJ2-7; CDR3 protein: ATRPSGSSGEQY
V gene: TRBV3-1; J gene: TRBJ1-1; CDR3 protein: ASSQAGENTEAF
V gene: TRBV20-1; J gene: TRBJ1-5; CDR3 protein: SANTGGNSNQPQH
V gene: TRBV18; J gene: TRBJ1-1; CDR3 protein: ASSPYSVHSNTEAF
V gene: TRBV23-1; J gene: TRBJ2-7; CDR3 protein: ASSSITHGQDEQY
V gene: TRBV5-4; J gene: TRBJ2-7; CDR3 protein: ASSLIRVTGDHRGGEQY
V gene: TRBV20-1; J gene: TRBJ1-1; CDR3 protein: SASPGARAEAF
V gene: TRBV5-1; J gene: TRBJ2-5; CDR3 protein: ASSLVGRAGGQETQY
V gene: TRBV7-2; J gene: TRBJ2-5; CDR3 protein: ASSPGALAGQETQY
V gene: TRBV4-1; J gene: TRBJ1-2; CDR3 protein: ASSQMDRGYGYT
V gene: TRBV7-2; J gene: TRBJ2-3; CDR3 protein: ASSLFGRKDTQY
V gene: TRBV6-4; J gene: TRBJ2-4; CDR3 protein: ASRLAVPKNIQY
V gene: TRBV29-1; J gene: TRBJ2-3; CDR3 protein: SAHRGAGLHTQY
V gene: TRBV20-1; J gene: TRBJ1-2; CDR3 protein: SALDRESGYT
V gene: TRBV5-1; J gene: TRBJ2-7; CDR3 protein: ASSLTSGINEQY
V gene: TRBV12-3/TRBV12-4; J gene: TRBJ2-5; CDR3 protein: ASRSSGMGRETQY
V gene: TRBV5-1; J gene: TRBJ1-1; CDR3 protein: ASSFGDRVPEAF
V gene: TRBV4-2; J gene: TRBJ2-2; CDR3 protein: ASSQSRGANTGELF
V gene: TRBV6-2/TRBV6-3; J gene: TRBJ1-5; CDR3 protein: ASSPGTGGLGQPQH
V gene: TRBV7-9; J gene: TRBJ2-1; CDR3 protein: ASSPRLGLAGVNEQF
V gene: TRBV6-5; J gene: TRBJ1-2; CDR3 protein: ASSGFTGSGYT
V gene: TRBV12-3/TRBV12-4; J gene: TRBJ2-2; CDR3 protein: ASSPPNWREGDGELF
V gene: TRBV6-5; J gene: TRBJ1-1; CDR3 protein: ASTNRQKTSGNTEAF
V gene: TRBV6-2/TRBV6-3; J gene: TRBJ1-1; CDR3 protein: ASSTSGGSTLNTEAF
V gene: TRBV7-6; J gene: TRBJ2-7; CDR3 protein: ASSLAASGTYEQY
V gene: TRBV24-1; J gene: TRBJ2-1; CDR3 protein: ATGDRASNEQF
V gene: TRBV12-3/TRBV12-4; J gene: TRBJ2-2; CDR3 protein: ASTPGGQGLRRLFSNTGELF